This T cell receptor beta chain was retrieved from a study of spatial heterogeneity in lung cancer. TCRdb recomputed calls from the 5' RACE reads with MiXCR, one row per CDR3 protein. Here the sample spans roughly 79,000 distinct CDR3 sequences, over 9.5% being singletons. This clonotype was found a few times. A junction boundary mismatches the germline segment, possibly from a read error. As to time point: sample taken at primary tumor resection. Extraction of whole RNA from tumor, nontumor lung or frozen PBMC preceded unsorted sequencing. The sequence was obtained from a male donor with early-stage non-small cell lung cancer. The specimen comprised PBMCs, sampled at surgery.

The CDR3 nucleotides are TGTGCCTGGAGTGTACAACCAGGGAATCACTTC. It yields the protein CAWSVQPGNHF. The gene calls are TRBV30 and TRBJ1-2; perhaps TRBD1 as D (5 bases). The CDR3 has 11 amino acids. The germline CDR1 and CDR2 sequences are GTSNPN and SVGIG (reference sequence).